The source of this T cell receptor beta chain is a study of response to subunit inactivated influenza vaccine. General study findings and limits: With each seasonal influenza vaccination, the authors suggested, few new T cells are recruited.

TCRdb called the RT-PCR reads again in MiXCR, with one record for every CDR3 protein. Of roughly 700,000 distinct CDR3 sequences detected, 15% to 17% appear once; the ten largest clones hold under 14%. Germline loops: CDR1 ENHRY, CDR2 SYGVKD. V dropped 5 bases and J dropped 9; count of bases not matched to a gene: 8. CDR3 length: 15 residues. This clonotype was counted only a few times. Its cognate antigen is unknown. The chain recombines TRBV10-3 with TRBJ2-1; 12 nucleotides line up with TRBD2. The origin of this receptor is a man aged 50-60 years who received an inactivated influenza vaccine. The sample here was PBMCs from blood, taken 11 to 12 days after vaccination. CDR3 DNA sequence: TGTGCCATCAGTAAGACTAGCGGGAGAGAAGGTGAGCAGTTCTTC. The encoded protein is CAISKTSGREGEQFF.